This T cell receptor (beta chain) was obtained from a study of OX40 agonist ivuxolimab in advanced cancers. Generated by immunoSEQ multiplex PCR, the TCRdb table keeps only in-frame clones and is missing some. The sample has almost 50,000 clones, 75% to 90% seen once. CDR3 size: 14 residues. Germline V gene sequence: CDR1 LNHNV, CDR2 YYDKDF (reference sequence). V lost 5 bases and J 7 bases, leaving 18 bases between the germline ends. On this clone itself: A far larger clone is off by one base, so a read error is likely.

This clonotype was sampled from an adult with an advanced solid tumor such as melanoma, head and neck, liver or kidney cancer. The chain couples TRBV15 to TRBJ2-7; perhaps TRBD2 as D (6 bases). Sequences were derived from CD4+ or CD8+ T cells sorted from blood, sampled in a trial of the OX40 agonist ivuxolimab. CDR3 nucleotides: TGTGCCACCAGCTCCGGGAGTGCCTACAATGAGCAGTACTTC. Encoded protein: CATSSGSAYNEQYF.